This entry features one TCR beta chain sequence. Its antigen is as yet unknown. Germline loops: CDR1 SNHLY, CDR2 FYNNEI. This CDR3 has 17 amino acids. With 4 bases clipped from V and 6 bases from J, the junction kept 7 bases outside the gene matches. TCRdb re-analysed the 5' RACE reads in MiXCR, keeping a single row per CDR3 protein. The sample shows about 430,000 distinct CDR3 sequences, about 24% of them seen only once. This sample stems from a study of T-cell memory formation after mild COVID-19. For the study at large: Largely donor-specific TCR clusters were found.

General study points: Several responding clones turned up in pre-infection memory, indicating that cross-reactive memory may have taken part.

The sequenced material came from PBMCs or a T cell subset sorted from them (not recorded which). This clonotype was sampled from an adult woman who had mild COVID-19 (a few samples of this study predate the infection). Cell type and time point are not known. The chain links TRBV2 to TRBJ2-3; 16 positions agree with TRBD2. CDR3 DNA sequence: TGTGCCAGCAGTGTAATGGGACTAGCGGGAGGGTCGGATACGCAGTATTTT. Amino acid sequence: CASSVMGLAGGSDTQYF. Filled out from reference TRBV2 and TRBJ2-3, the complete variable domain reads EPEVTQTPSHQVTQMGQEVILRCVPISNHLYFYWYRQILGQKVEFLVSFYNNEISEKSEIFDDQFSVERPDGSNFTLKIRSTKLEDSAMYFCASSVMGLAGGSDTQYFGPGTRLTVL.